The present T cell receptor (beta chain) was sequenced within a study of T cells in localized non-small cell lung cancer. Remarks on this clone: What it recognizes is unknown.

Data came from immunoSEQ multiplex PCR; TCRdb stores just in-frame clones and leaves some out. The sample shows more than 50,000 clones, around 83% of them seen only once. Study-wide results and limits: Higher adjacent-lung clonality was associated with shorter survival. Only one tumor region went through sequencing, so heterogeneity may still be there. Detection in adjacent lung was observed for a median around 55 of the top 100 tumor clones. Among the tissues sampled, uninvolved adjacent lung had the highest T cell clonality, above tumor.

This material consisted of peripheral blood, taken before any cancer treatment. The source is a female donor over 55 with stage II squamous cell lung carcinoma.

CDR3 region: CASSEALRSGETQYF. CDR3 DNA sequence: TGTGCCAGCAGTGAAGCGCTTAGGTCTGGAGAGACCCAGTACTTC. This rearrangement joins TRBV6-1 to TRBJ2-5, with D unclear. V was cut by 0 bases and J by 4 bases, with 12 bases left in between. There are 15 residues in the CDR3. Germline CDR1 reads MNHNS; CDR2 reads SASEGT.